Following are 17 T cell receptor beta chains from one sample sequenced in a study of T-cell reconstitution after alpha-beta-depleted transplantation in children. Preparation of the TCRbeta library involved a method that used unique molecular identifiers. From the PCR reads, TCRdb called clonotypes with MiXCR, one entry per CDR3 protein. The data contain approximately 190,000 distinct CDR3 sequences, under 8.5% of them singletons. Specimen: PBMCs, mostly from graft donor cells, collected 360 days after TCRalphabeta/CD19-depleted stem cell transplant. The receptors stem from a male patient under 10 years old who had a stem cell transplant for acute myeloid leukemia, so the T cells may come from the graft donor.

This clonotype was found a few times. J is TRBJ1-2 and V is TRBV20-1; TRBD1 is a possible D gene (6 bases). CDR1 is DFQATT, CDR2 SNEGSKA, per germline (reference sequence). V was shortened by 5 bases and J by 4 bases, with 14 bases between the two germline ends. The CDR3 is 13 residues long. The CDR3 DNA sequence: TGCAGTGCTCAACAGGGCAATGGCTATGGCTACACCTTC. The encoded protein is CSAQQGNGYGYTF.

The chain recombines TRBV2 with TRBJ2-3; no firm D call. From germline, CDR1 is SNHLY and CDR2 FYNNEI. Trimming shortened V by 0 bases and J by 4 bases, and 8 bases separated the two germline ends. CDR3 size: 14 residues. CDR3 region: CASSEAVGPDTQYF. The CDR3 DNA reads TGTGCCAGCAGTGAAGCCGTGGGCCCAGATACGCAGTATTTT.

At least ten counts were recorded for this clonotype. The J gene is TRBJ2-1, the V gene TRBV10-3; the D is unclear. The V end was cut by 0 bases, the J end by 3 bases, with 3 bases between. CDR1 is ENHRY, CDR2 SYGVKD, per germline. The CDR3 is made up of 13 amino acids. The CDR3 DNA sequence: TGTGCCATCAGTGAGTCGGGCTACAATGAGCAGTTCTTC. Protein: CAISESGYNEQFF.

This clonotype was detected only a few times. CDR3 loop: CASSPEGQGGYIQYF. Here the CDR3 DNA reads TGTGCCAGCTCACCAGAGGGACAGGGCGGGTACATTCAGTACTTC. V is TRBV18 and J is TRBJ2-4, with 9 bases lining up with TRBD1. The V gene end was trimmed by 2 bases and the J gene end by 8 bases; junction bases not matched to a gene: 7. This CDR3 is 15 amino acids long. Germline V CDR1 and CDR2: KGHSH, LQKENI. Full variable domain (missing parts from reference TRBV18 and TRBJ2-4): NAGVMQNPRHLVRRRGQEARLRCSPMKGHSHVYWYRQLPEEGLKFMVYLQKENIIDESGMPKERFSAEFPKEGPSILRIQQVVRGDSAAYFCASSPEGQGGYIQYFGAGTRLSVL.

This clonotype was counted at least ten times. The chain carries TRBV29-1 and TRBJ2-3; 16 bases are a match to TRBD2. Per the germline V gene, CDR1 is SQVTM and CDR2 is ANQGSEA. V was pared by 4 bases and J by 5 bases, with 6 bases of the junction left unmatched. This CDR3 contains 16 residues. This CDR3 is CSVVGTSGGDVDTQYF. The CDR3 DNA follows: TGCAGCGTTGTTGGGACTAGCGGGGGGGATGTAGATACGCAGTATTTT.

This clonotype has a handful of counts. The chain links TRBV29-1 to TRBJ2-6; 11 bases align to TRBD2. This CDR3 has 15 residues. Germline loops: CDR1 SQVTM, CDR2 ANQGSEA. The ends lost 5 bases at V and 4 bases at J; junction bases unmatched: 4. CDR3 in DNA: TGCAGCGTTTTGGGGACTAGCGGAGGGGCCAACGTCCTGACTTTC. Its protein product is CSVLGTSGGANVLTF.

Concerning this clonotype itself: This may stem from a read error, because a much larger clone lies one nucleotide away. Here the CDR3 reads CACSFRLASGRHFTDTQYF. For the CDR3, the DNA is TGTGCCTGCAGTTTTCGGTTGGCTAGCGGGAGGCATTTCACAGATACGCAGTATTTT. V usage is TRBV12-3 or TRBV12-4 and J usage is TRBJ2-3, with 11 bases aligning to TRBD2. The CDR3 is 19 amino acids.

Many counts were recorded for this clonotype. The rearrangement joins TRBV3-1 to TRBJ1-2; D is ambiguous. V lost 9 bases, J lost 7 bases, and 21 bases lay in between. This CDR3 spans 14 amino acids. Germline assignment: CDR1 LGHDT and CDR2 YNNKEL (reference sequence). DNA for the CDR3: TGTGCCAGAAGCACCCCCAGTTATGGAGTTGGCTACACCTTC. It is translated as CARSTPSYGVGYTF.

CDR3 DNA: TGTGCCAGCAGCCCCATCCAGGGAATGAGGAACGGGGAGCTGTTTTTT. This encodes CASSPIQGMRNGELFF. V and J are TRBV11-2 and TRBJ2-2; possibly TRBD1 for D (5 bases). This CDR3 has 16 amino acids. Germline loops: CDR1 SGHAT, CDR2 FQNNGV. V was trimmed by 5 bases and J by 7 bases, leaving 20 bases between them.

There are a few counts of this clonotype. This chain links TRBV7-2 with TRBJ1-5; D not resolved. With 1 base removed from V and 3 bases from J, the gap between germline ends came to 10 bases. Per germline, CDR1 SGHTA and CDR2 FQGNSA. The CDR3 is made up of 15 amino acids. The CDR3 region is CASSLVSPTNQPQHF. The DNA of the CDR3 is TGTGCCAGCAGCTTAGTGTCACCTACCAATCAGCCCCAGCATTTT.

A few counts support this clonotype. The genes are TRBV12-3 or TRBV12-4 and TRBJ1-1, with D hard to call. With 4 bases removed from V and 14 bases from J, the gap between germline ends came to 17 bases. This CDR3 has 12 residues. CDR3 bases: TGTGCCAGCAGTTCCCTTCCTACATCAGGATTCTTT. Amino acids: CASSSLPTSGFF.

Many counts were recorded for this clonotype. The CDR3 DNA reads TGTGCCAGCAGCTTGAGTCCCAGCGGGAGGAACCAAGAGACCCAGTACTTC. Amino acids: CASSLSPSGRNQETQYF. The V and J genes are TRBV5-6 and TRBJ2-5; the match to TRBD2 covers 9 bases. V shed 1 base, J shed 0 bases, and the junction held 7 bases outside the gene matches. The germline V gene has CDR1 SGHDT and CDR2 YYEEEE. CDR3 length: 17 amino acids.

The rearrangement joins TRBV18 to TRBJ2-7, with D possibly called TRBD1 or TRBD2 (5 bases each). The germline V gene encodes CDR1 KGHSH and CDR2 LQKENI. The CDR3 has 14 amino acids. Deletions cut 2 bases from V and 3 bases from J, with 11 bases between. The CDR3: CASSPSWDGYEQYF. The CDR3 DNA is TGTGCCAGCTCACCAAGCTGGGACGGCTACGAGCAGTACTTC.

The V gene is TRBV20-1, the J gene TRBJ2-1; unclear D gene. Looked up from germline, CDR1 is DFQATT and CDR2 is SNEGSKA (reference sequence). V was cut by 5 bases and J by 3 bases, with 8 bases left in between. This CDR3 contains 12 residues. The CDR3 spells CSAPGDYNEQFF. The CDR3 bases are TGCAGTGCTCCTGGGGACTACAATGAGCAGTTCTTC.

This clonotype was observed at least ten times. The gene calls are TRBV6-5 and TRBJ1-4, with D uncertain. There are 14 residues in the CDR3. V gave up 0 bases and J gave up 5 bases, with 7 bases separating them. Germline V CDR1 and CDR2: MNHEY, SVGAGI. The chain's CDR3 is CASSYSIGNEKLFF. In nucleotides, the CDR3 is TGTGCCAGCAGTTACTCGATTGGGAATGAAAAACTGTTTTTT.

This clonotype showed up many times. The genes are TRBV6-5 and TRBJ2-7, with D uncertain. CDR1 and CDR2 (germline): MNHEY, SVGAGI. The V end was cut by 2 bases, the J end by 3 bases, with 5 bases between. The CDR3 is 12 residues long. For the CDR3, the DNA is TGTGCCAGCAGTTACGGGTTCTACGAGCAGTACTTC. This encodes CASSYGFYEQYF.

V and J are TRBV20-1 and TRBJ2-1; a possible D gene is TRBD2 (6 bases). The germline V gene has CDR1 DFQATT and CDR2 SNEGSKA (reference sequence). V dropped 3 bases and J dropped 0 bases, with 15 bases sitting between them. The length of the CDR3 is 16 residues. The CDR3 DNA reads as TGCAGTGCTAGTTCCCTAGCGCCGAGCTCCTACAATGAGCAGTTCTTC. It is translated as CSASSLAPSSYNEQFF.